One sample yielded the 16 T cell receptor beta chains listed below, sequenced in a study of T cell changes during pregnancy in multiple sclerosis. Assay used: immunoSEQ multiplex PCR; TCRdb lists only in-frame clones, some missing. The repertoire consists of 45,000 to 60,000 clones, with about 92% occurring once and the leading ten covering just under 0.75%. Sequenced material: CD4+ T cells from peripheral blood mononuclear cells, taken in the third trimester of pregnancy. Every receptor here comes from a female donor with multiple sclerosis, enrolled in a pregnancy study.

The chain is built from TRBV20-1 and TRBJ2-1; maybe TRBD2 (6 bases). The CDR3 totals 11 residues. CDR1 and CDR2 from the germline V gene are DFQATT and SNEGSKA (reference sequence). The V and J ends lost 4 bases and 9 bases respectively, with 10 bases between them. The CDR3 DNA reads TGCAGTGCTAACAGAGCGGGTGAGCAGTTCTTC. It yields the protein CSANRAGEQFF.

The chain recombines TRBV19 with TRBJ2-2, with 9 bases matching TRBD1. Germline CDR1 is LNHDA and CDR2 is SQIVND (reference sequence). The length of the CDR3 is 13 residues. Unmatched junction bases numbered 4, after V lost 7 bases and J lost 7 bases. CDR3 in amino acids: CASNRGLNGELFF. CDR3 sequence (DNA): TGTGCCAGTAACAGGGGGCTAAACGGGGAGCTGTTTTTT.

This chain uses TRBV27 with TRBJ1-1; D not certain. Germline assignment: CDR1 MNHEY and CDR2 SMNVEV (reference sequence). Deletions cut 5 bases from V and 7 bases from J, with 14 bases between. CDR3 length equals 13 residues. The CDR3 reads CASSLTSGVEAFF. For the CDR3, the DNA is TGTGCCAGCAGTCTCACCTCCGGGGTTGAAGCTTTCTTT.

The chain links TRBV5-8 to TRBJ2-5; 7 bases fit TRBD1. CDR3 size: 15 residues. Germline CDR1 SGHTS, CDR2 YDEGEE. Unmatched junction bases numbered 8, after V lost 4 bases and J lost 2 bases. CDR3 bases: TGTGCCAGCAGCCGGGGAACAGGGGTTCAAGAGACCCAGTACTTC. Translated: CASSRGTGVQETQYF.

This rearrangement joins TRBV7-3 to TRBJ2-6, with 7 nucleotides matching TRBD1. Per the germline V gene, CDR1 is SGHTA and CDR2 is FQGTGA. This CDR3 region has 20 residues. Trimming took 3 bases from V and 2 from J; bases not matched to a gene: 16. CDR3 sequence: CASSLYHSTGILPGANVLTF. The CDR3 DNA reads as TGTGCCAGCAGCTTGTATCATTCGACAGGGATTCTCCCTGGGGCCAACGTCCTGACTTTC.

This chain connects TRBV5-1 to TRBJ2-3; D is unresolved. The germline CDR1 and CDR2 sequences are SGHRS and YFSETQ. Trimming shortened V by 3 bases and J by 3 bases, and 14 bases separated the two germline ends. This CDR3 has 15 residues. This CDR3 is CASSSAQYGTDTQYF. CDR3 sequence (DNA): TGCGCCAGCAGCTCGGCACAATACGGGACAGATACGCAGTATTTT.

The CDR3 DNA reads as TGTGCCAGCTCCCAGGCAAACAGGGAGGGTTTTTCTGGGGCCAACGTCCTGACTTTC. It encodes CASSQANREGFSGANVLTF. V usage is TRBV9 and J usage is TRBJ2-6; perhaps TRBD2 as D (7 bases). Trimming left V 7 bases short and J 1 base short, with 24 bases between. The CDR3 covers 19 residues. Germline CDR1 is SGDLS and CDR2 is YYNGEE.

The sample holds one count of this clone. The chain combines TRBV6-5 with TRBJ1-6, with D possibly being TRBD1 (5 bases). The CDR3 is 15 residues long. CDR1 is MNHEY, CDR2 SVGAGI, per germline. V lost 5 bases to trimming and J lost 8 bases, with 16 bases between them. The CDR3, as DNA: TGTGCCAGCAGTCCCAGGCGGGGGAGGGATTCACCCCTCCACTTT. Residues: CASSPRRGRDSPLHF.

The rearrangement links TRBV19 to TRBJ2-4; tentatively, D is TRBD1 (6 bases). The CDR3 totals 18 residues. Deletions cut 3 bases from V and 5 bases from J, with 23 bases between. Germline V gene lookup returns CDR1 LNHDA and CDR2 SQIVND (reference sequence). The DNA for the CDR3 is TGTGCCAGTAGTATTGGAACCTCCCTATTCCGACAGGAAAACATTCAGTACTTC. Its protein product is CASSIGTSLFRQENIQYF.

This clone was detected only once. V usage is TRBV29-1 and J usage is TRBJ2-2, with 8 nucleotides matching TRBD1. V lost 6 bases, J lost 6 bases, and 12 bases stayed unmatched. Per germline, CDR1 SQVTM and CDR2 ANQGSEA. This CDR3 comprises 15 residues. This CDR3 is CSVLTGGLGPGELFF. DNA for the CDR3: TGCAGCGTGCTTACAGGGGGATTAGGCCCCGGGGAGCTGTTTTTT.

The chain combines TRBV5-8 with TRBJ2-2, with 11 nucleotides matching TRBD1. Unmatched junction bases numbered 7, after V lost 4 bases and J lost 2 bases. Germline values: CDR1 SGHTS, CDR2 YDEGEE. This CDR3 region has 17 residues. CDR3 loop: CASSIGQGAFNTGELFF. Here the CDR3 DNA reads TGTGCCAGCAGCATAGGACAGGGGGCTTTTAACACCGGGGAGCTGTTTTTT.

V is TRBV10-3 and J is TRBJ1-5; D remains unclear. The V end lost 6 bases, the J end lost 7 bases, and 13 bases lay between the germline ends. CDR3 length: 13 residues. Germline-derived CDR1 and CDR2 are ENHRY and SYGVKD. DNA for the CDR3: TGTGCCATCAGGCCGCGCGTAGAGCAGCCCCAGCATTTT. It codes for CAIRPRVEQPQHF.

The V gene is TRBV19, the J gene TRBJ2-3, with 11 bases lining up with TRBD2. J was trimmed by 6 bases and V by 6 bases; bases with no gene match: 14. The CDR3 loop spans 17 amino acids. Germline V lookup: CDR1 LNHDA, CDR2 SQIVND (reference sequence). CDR3 sequence (DNA): TGTGCCAGTAGCCCCCCGGAACTAGCGGGGGCTCGGGATACGCAGTATTTT. As protein: CASSPPELAGARDTQYF.

The V call is TRBV9, the J call TRBJ1-1, with TRBD1 identical over 7 bases. Looked up from germline, CDR1 is SGDLS and CDR2 is YYNGEE. V lost 4 bases, J lost 5 bases, and 8 bases stayed unmatched. This CDR3 is built from 14 residues. The DNA for the CDR3 is TGTGCCAGCAGCCCCTTGACAGGGAGAACTGAAGCTTTCTTT. Protein sequence: CASSPLTGRTEAFF.

Only one count was recorded for this clone. The chain recombines TRBV6-5 with TRBJ2-1, with 8 positions matching TRBD2. From germline, CDR1 is MNHEY and CDR2 SVGAGI. V lost 8 bases to trimming and J lost 4 bases; unmatched junction nucleotides: 4. The CDR3 extends over 13 amino acids. Here the CDR3 reads CASSGGAYNEQFF. The CDR3 coding sequence is TGTGCCAGCTCCGGGGGGGCGTACAATGAGCAGTTCTTC.

The rearrangement joins TRBV2 to TRBJ1-1, with TRBD1 identical over 10 bases. CDR1 and CDR2 (germline): SNHLY, FYNNEI. With V trimmed by 2 bases and J by 1 base, 7 bases remained unmatched. The CDR3 length is 17 residues. The CDR3 is CASSEIGTGVGNTEAFF. Written as DNA, the CDR3 is TGTGCCAGCAGTGAAATTGGGACAGGGGTCGGGAACACTGAAGCTTTCTTT.